Below, 15 T cell receptor beta chains from the same sample are listed, as sequenced in a study of prognosis after radiotherapy for stage I lung cancer. Researchers used two-round multiplex PCR to amplify TCR beta CDR3 starting from genomic DNA. Primers were specific to each TRBV and TRBJ gene in first-round PCR. TCRdb independently ran MiXCR on the multiplex PCR reads; one entry per CDR3 protein. Here the sample spans tens of thousands of distinct CDR3 sequences, just over 40% being singletons. The sequencing used PBMCs, collected before or after stereotactic body radiation therapy (not recorded which). These receptors came from a donor at least 50 years old with non-small cell lung cancer.

At least ten counts were recorded for this clonotype. The rearrangement links TRBV2 to TRBJ2-1; 13 nucleotides align to TRBD2. Germline V CDR1 and CDR2: SNHLY, FYNNEI. The CDR3 length is 15 residues. With 7 bases clipped from V and 7 bases from J, the junction kept 7 bases outside the gene matches. The CDR3 sequence is CASTRGTSGANEQFF. The CDR3 nucleotides read TGTGCCAGCACCCGAGGGACTAGCGGGGCTAATGAGCAGTTCTTC.

The chain combines TRBV29-1 with TRBJ2-5, with 9 bases lining up with TRBD2. Looked up from germline, CDR1 is SQVTM and CDR2 is ANQGSEA. The CDR3 totals 17 residues. J lost 2 bases, V lost 3 bases, and 13 bases had no gene match. The CDR3 region is CSVDGTSLGYRQETQYF. CDR3 DNA sequence: TGCAGCGTTGACGGGACTAGCTTGGGGTACAGACAAGAGACCCAGTACTTC. Together with reference TRBV29-1 and TRBJ2-5, the CDR3 gives the full variable domain: SAVISQKPSRDICQRGTSLTIQCQVDSQVTMMFWYRQQPGQSLTLIATANQGSEATYESGFVIDKFPISRPNLTFSTLTVSNMSPEDSSIYLCSVDGTSLGYRQETQYFGPGTRLLVL.

The chain uses TRBV7-2 and TRBJ2-3; D call uncertain. The CDR3 runs to 17 residues. CDR1 SGHTA and CDR2 FQGNSA come from the germline V gene. V lost 7 bases and J lost 6, with 26 bases in between. The CDR3: CASISIGSSSGADTQYF. DNA of the CDR3: TGTGCCAGCATCTCGATCGGTAGCTCCTCGGGTGCGGATACGCAGTATTTT.

The table lists this clonotype with many counts. The rearrangement joins TRBV7-9 to TRBJ2-1; 8 bases fit TRBD2. J was trimmed by 15 bases and V by 5 bases; bases with no gene match: 18. The CDR3 runs to 15 residues. CDR1 and CDR2 from the germline V gene are SEHNR and FQNEAQ (reference sequence). The CDR3 DNA follows: TGTGCCAGCAGCCGACCTGTTTTGGCGGGAGGTATTCCGTTCTTC. Translating gives CASSRPVLAGGIPFF.

The sample holds one count of this clonotype. The chain employs TRBV14 and TRBJ2-1; 7 nucleotides line up with TRBD1. This CDR3 has 14 residues. V dropped 7 bases and J dropped 0; count of bases not matched to a gene: 3. Germline V gene data show CDR1 as SGHDN and CDR2 as FVKESK. CDR3 region: CASTRGSSYNEQFF. The CDR3 region has the DNA TGTGCCAGCACCAGGGGGAGCTCCTACAATGAGCAGTTCTTC.

This sequence joins TRBV7-2 and TRBJ1-1; 7 nucleotides align to TRBD1. The V segment lost 2 bases and the J segment 9 bases; nucleotides outside the gene matches: 9. The CDR3 consists of 14 residues. Per germline, CDR1 SGHTA and CDR2 FQGNSA. The CDR3 region has the DNA TGTGCCAGCAGCTTACCTGGGACAGTGTCCCAAGCTTTCTTT. As protein: CASSLPGTVSQAFF.

This sequence joins TRBV3-1 and TRBJ2-1, with TRBD2 matching 12 bases. The CDR3 is 16 amino acids. Germline V gene sequence: CDR1 LGHDT, CDR2 YNNKEL (reference sequence). J gave up 6 bases and V 0 bases, and 3 bases lay outside the gene matches. In DNA, the CDR3 is TGTGCCAGCAGCCAAGACGGACTAGCGGGGTTCAATGAGCAGTTCTTC. Its protein product is CASSQDGLAGFNEQFF.

This clonotype has at least ten counts. This chain joins TRBV6-2 or TRBV6-3 and TRBJ2-6, with no clear D. Germline CDR1 MNHEY, CDR2 SVGEGT. V was cut by 6 bases and J by 0 bases, with 3 bases left in between. The CDR3 runs to 13 residues. The CDR3 region is CASRVSGANVLTF. DNA of the CDR3: TGTGCCAGCAGGGTCTCTGGGGCCAACGTCCTGACTTTC.

The chain uses TRBV6-1 and TRBJ2-7; D remains ambiguous. V lost 0 bases and J 6 bases, leaving 6 bases between the germline ends. The CDR3 runs 12 residues. CDR1 is MNHNS, CDR2 SASEGT, per germline. The CDR3 region has the DNA TGTGCCAGCAGTGAAGCTCAGCGCGAGCAGTACTTC. Its protein is CASSEAQREQYF.

This clonotype was recorded many times. The J gene is TRBJ2-2, the V gene TRBV7-2; D may be TRBD1 (6 bases). Germline CDR1 is SGHTA and CDR2 is FQGNSA. This CDR3 is 16 amino acids long. V dropped 2 bases and J dropped 3 bases, with 13 bases sitting between them. CDR3 DNA sequence: TGTGCCAGCAGCTTACGGCTCAGGGGAGACACCGGGGAGCTGTTTTTT. It is translated as CASSLRLRGDTGELFF.

In this sample, this clonotype turned up once. A read error may produce the germline difference seen at one junction end. This chain joins TRBV5-6 and TRBJ2-7, with 7 bases fitting TRBD1. Germline assignment: CDR1 SGHDT and CDR2 YYEEEE. This CDR3 has 13 residues. The CDR3, as DNA: TGTGTCAGCAGCTGGCAGGGGGCCTACGAGCAGTACTTC. Residues: CVSSWQGAYEQYF.

The V gene is TRBV6-1, the J gene TRBJ2-7; TRBD2 aligns across 8 bases. The length of the CDR3 is 15 residues. The trim removed 5 bases at V and 7 bases at J, leaving 13 bases unmatched. The V gene's germline CDR1 is MNHNS and CDR2 SASEGT. The CDR3 loop is CASSQPGTRPWEQYF. The CDR3, as DNA: TGTGCCAGCAGTCAACCCGGGACTAGGCCTTGGGAGCAGTACTTC.

This clonotype appeared many times. This sequence joins TRBV19 and TRBJ2-3, with 7 bases lining up with TRBD1. J was trimmed by 1 base and V by 5 bases; bases with no gene match: 6. Per the germline V gene, CDR1 is LNHDA and CDR2 is SQIVND (reference sequence). The CDR3 runs to 15 residues. The CDR3 nucleotides read TGTGCCAGTAGTTCCCGACAGGGACGCACAGATACGCAGTATTTT. Amino acid sequence: CASSSRQGRTDTQYF.

This clonotype was counted many times. This sequence joins TRBV6-5 and TRBJ1-2; 7 nucleotides line up with TRBD1. CDR1 MNHEY and CDR2 SVGAGI come from the germline V gene. This CDR3 spans 15 amino acids. Unmatched junction bases numbered 5, after V lost 2 bases and J lost 2 bases. In DNA form, the CDR3 reads TGTGCCAGCAGTTACGGCCCGACAGGGAACTATGGCTACACCTTC. Translating it yields CASSYGPTGNYGYTF.

The rearrangement uses TRBV6-9 and TRBJ1-2; D is perhaps TRBD1 (5 bases). The length of the CDR3 is 15 residues. Germline V gives CDR1 MNHGY, CDR2 SVAAGI. Trimming took off 5 bases at V and 2 bases at J, with 15 bases between the two ends. The DNA of the CDR3 is TGTGCCAGCAGTATGGAGGGGACGCAGAACTATGGCTACACCTTC. This translates into CASSMEGTQNYGYTF.